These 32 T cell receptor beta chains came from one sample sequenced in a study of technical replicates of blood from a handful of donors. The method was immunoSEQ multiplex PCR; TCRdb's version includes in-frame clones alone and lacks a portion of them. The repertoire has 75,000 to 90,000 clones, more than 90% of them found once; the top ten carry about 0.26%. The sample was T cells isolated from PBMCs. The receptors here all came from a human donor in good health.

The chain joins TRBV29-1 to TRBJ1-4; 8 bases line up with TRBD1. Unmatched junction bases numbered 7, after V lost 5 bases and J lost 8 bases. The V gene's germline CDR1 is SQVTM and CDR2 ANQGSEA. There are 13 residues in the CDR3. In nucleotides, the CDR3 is TGCAGCGTTTACAGGGGGGGGGACGAAAAACTGTTTTTT. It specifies CSVYRGGDEKLFF.

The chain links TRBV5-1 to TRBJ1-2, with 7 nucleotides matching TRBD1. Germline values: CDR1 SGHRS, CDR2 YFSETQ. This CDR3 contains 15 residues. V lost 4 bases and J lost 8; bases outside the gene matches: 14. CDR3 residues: CASSNPSTGVRGYTF. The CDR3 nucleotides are TGCGCCAGCAGCAACCCCTCAACAGGGGTGAGGGGCTACACCTTC.

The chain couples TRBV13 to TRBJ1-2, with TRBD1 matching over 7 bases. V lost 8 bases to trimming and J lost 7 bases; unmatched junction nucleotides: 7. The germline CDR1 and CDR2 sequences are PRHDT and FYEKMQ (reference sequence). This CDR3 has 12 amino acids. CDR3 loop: CASGRQGGGYTF. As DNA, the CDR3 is TGTGCCAGCGGGAGACAGGGAGGTGGCTACACCTTC.

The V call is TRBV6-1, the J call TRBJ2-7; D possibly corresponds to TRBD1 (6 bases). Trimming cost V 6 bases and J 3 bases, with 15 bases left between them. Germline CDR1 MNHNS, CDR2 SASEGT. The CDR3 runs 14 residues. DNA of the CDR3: TGTGCCAGCAGGGGTTTAGGGGGATTCTACGAGCAGTACTTC. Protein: CASRGLGGFYEQYF.

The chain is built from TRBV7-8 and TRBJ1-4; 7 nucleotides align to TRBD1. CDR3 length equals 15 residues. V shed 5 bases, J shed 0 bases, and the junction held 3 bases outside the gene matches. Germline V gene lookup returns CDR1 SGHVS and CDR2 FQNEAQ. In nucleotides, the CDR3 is TGTGCCAGCAGCCCCGGACAGGCAACTAATGAAAAACTGTTTTTT. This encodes CASSPGQATNEKLFF.

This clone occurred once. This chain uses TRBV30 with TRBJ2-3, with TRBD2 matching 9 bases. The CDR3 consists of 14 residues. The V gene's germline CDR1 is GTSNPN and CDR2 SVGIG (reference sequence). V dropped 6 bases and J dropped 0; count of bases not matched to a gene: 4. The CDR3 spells CACTSGPSTDTQYF. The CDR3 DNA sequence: TGTGCCTGTACTAGCGGGCCTAGCACAGATACGCAGTATTTT.

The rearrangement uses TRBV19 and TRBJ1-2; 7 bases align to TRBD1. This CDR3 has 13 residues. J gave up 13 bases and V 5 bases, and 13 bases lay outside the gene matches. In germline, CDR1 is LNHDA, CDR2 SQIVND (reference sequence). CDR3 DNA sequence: TGTGCCAGTAGTGAGGGGGCCACCCCATTCTGCACCTTC. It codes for CASSEGATPFCTF.

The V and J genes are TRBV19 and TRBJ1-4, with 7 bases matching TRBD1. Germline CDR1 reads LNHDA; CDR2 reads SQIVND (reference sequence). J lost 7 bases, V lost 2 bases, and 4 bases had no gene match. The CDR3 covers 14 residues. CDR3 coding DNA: TGTGCCAGTAGTATATTGACAGGGTTTGAAAAACTGTTTTTT. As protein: CASSILTGFEKLFF.

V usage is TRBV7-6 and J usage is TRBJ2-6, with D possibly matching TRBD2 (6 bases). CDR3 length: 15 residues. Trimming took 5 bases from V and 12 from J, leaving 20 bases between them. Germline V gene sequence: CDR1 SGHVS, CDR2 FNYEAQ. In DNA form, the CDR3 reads TGTGCCAGCAGCACCAATCCGGGACTTAGAACCGTCCTGACTTTC. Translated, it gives CASSTNPGLRTVLTF.

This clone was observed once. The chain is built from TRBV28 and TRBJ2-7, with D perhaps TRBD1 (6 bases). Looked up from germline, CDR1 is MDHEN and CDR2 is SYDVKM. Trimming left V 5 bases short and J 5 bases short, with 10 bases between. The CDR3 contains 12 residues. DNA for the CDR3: TGTGCCAGCAGTGACAGGACCCACGAGCAGTACTTC. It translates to CASSDRTHEQYF.

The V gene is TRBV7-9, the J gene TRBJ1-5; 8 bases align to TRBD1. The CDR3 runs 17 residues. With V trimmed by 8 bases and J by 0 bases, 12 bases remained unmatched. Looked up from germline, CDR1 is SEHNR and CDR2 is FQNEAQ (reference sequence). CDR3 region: CASSPGTGRSSNQPQHF. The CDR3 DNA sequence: TGTGCCAGCTCGCCAGGGACAGGTCGCAGTAGCAATCAGCCCCAGCATTTT. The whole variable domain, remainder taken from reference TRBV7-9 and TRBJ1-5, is DTGVSQNPRHKITKRGQNVTFRCDPISEHNRLYWYRQTLGQGPEFLTYFQNEAQLEKSRLLSDRFSAERPKGSFSTLEIQRTEQGDSAMYLCASSPGTGRSSNQPQHFGDGTRLSIL.

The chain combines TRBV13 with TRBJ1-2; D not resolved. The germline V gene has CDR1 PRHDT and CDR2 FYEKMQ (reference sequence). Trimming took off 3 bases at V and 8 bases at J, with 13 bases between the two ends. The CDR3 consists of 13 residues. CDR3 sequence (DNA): TGTGCCAGCAGCTTGGGGAGCGTCTTCGGCTACACCTTC. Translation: CASSLGSVFGYTF.

CDR3: CASSHGLGTDTQYF. CDR3 bases: TGCGCCAGCAGCCATGGACTAGGCACAGATACGCAGTATTTT. This rearrangement joins TRBV4-1 to TRBJ2-3; TRBD2 matches at 7 bases. The J segment lost 1 base and the V segment lost 3 bases, leaving 1 base of the junction unmatched. This CDR3 comprises 14 residues. In germline, CDR1 is MGHRA, CDR2 YSYEKL.

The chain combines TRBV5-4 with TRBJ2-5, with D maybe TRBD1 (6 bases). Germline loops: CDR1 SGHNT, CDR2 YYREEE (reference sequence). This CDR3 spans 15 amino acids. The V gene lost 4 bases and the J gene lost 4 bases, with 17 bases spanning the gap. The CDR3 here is CASSLQDRAPETQYF. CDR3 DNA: TGTGCCAGCAGCCTCCAGGACAGAGCCCCAGAGACCCAGTACTTC.

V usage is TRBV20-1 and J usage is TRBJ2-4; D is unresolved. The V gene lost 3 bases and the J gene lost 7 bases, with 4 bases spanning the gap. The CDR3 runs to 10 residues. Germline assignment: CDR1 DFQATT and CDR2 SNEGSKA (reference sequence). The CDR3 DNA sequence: TGCAGTGCTAGCATGAACATTCAGTACTTC. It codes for CSASMNIQYF.

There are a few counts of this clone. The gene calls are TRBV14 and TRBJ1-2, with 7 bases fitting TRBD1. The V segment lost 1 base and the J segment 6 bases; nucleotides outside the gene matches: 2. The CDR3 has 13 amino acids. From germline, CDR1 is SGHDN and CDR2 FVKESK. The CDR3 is CASSQVGTDGYTF. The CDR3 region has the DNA TGTGCCAGCAGCCAAGTTGGGACAGATGGCTACACCTTC. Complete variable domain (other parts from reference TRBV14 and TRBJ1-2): EAGVTQFPSHSVIEKGQTVTLRCDPISGHDNLYWYRRVMGKEIKFLLHFVKESKQDESGMPNNRFLAERTGGTYSTLKVQPAELEDSGVYFCASSQVGTDGYTFGSGTRLTVV.

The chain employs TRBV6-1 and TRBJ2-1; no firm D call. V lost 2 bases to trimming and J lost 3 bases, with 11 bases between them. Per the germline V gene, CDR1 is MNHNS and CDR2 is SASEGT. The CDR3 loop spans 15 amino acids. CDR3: CASSETAERYNEQFF. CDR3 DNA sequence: TGTGCCAGCAGTGAAACCGCAGAACGCTACAATGAGCAGTTCTTC.

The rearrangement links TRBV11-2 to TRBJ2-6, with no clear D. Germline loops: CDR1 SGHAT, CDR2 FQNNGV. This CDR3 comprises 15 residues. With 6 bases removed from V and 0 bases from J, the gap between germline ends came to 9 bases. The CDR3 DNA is TGTGCCAGCAGACGGGTCACCTCTGGGGCCAACGTCCTGACTTTC. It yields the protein CASRRVTSGANVLTF.

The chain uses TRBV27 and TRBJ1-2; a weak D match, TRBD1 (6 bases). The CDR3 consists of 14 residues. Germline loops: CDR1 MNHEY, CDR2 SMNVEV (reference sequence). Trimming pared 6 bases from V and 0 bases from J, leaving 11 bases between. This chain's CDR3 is CASSLAGANYGYTF. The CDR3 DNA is TGTGCCAGCAGCCTTGCAGGGGCTAACTATGGCTACACCTTC.

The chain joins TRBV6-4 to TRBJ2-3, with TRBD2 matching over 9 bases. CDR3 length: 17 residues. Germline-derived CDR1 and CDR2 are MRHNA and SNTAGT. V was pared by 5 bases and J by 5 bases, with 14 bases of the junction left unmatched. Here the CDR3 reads CASSSSGLAGGRDTQYF. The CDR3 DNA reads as TGTGCCAGCAGTTCCTCGGGATTGGCGGGGGGGCGAGATACGCAGTATTTT.

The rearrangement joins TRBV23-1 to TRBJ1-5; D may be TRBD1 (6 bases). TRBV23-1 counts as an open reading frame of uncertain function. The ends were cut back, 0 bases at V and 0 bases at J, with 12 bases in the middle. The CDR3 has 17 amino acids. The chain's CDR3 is CASSQSRTDISNQPQHF. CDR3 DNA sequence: TGCGCCAGCAGTCAATCCCGGACAGATATTAGCAATCAGCCCCAGCATTTT.

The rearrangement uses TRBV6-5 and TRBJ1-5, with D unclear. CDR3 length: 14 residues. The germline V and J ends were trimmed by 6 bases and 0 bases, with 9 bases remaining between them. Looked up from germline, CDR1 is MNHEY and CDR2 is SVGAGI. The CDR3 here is CASRAPFSNQPQHF. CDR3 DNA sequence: TGTGCCAGCAGGGCCCCGTTTAGCAATCAGCCCCAGCATTTT.

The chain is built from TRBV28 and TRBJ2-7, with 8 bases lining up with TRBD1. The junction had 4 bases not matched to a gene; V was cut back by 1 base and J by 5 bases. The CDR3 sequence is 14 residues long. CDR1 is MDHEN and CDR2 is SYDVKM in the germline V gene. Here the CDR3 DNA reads TGTGCCAGCAGTTTATCCCAGGGGGCCCACGAGCAGTACTTC. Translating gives CASSLSQGAHEQYF.

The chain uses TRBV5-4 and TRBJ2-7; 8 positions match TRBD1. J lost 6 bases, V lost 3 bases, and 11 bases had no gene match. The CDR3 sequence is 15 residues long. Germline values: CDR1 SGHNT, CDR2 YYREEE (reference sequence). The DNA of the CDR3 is TGTGCCAGCAGCTCGCCCTACGGACAGGGTGGCGAGCAGTACTTC. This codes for CASSSPYGQGGEQYF.

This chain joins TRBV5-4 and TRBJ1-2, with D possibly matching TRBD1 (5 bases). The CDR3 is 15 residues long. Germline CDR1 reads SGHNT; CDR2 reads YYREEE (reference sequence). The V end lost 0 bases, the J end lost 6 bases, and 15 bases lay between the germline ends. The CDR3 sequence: CASSLVGAIGHGYTF. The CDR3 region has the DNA TGTGCCAGCAGCTTGGTTGGGGCGATTGGGCATGGCTACACCTTC.

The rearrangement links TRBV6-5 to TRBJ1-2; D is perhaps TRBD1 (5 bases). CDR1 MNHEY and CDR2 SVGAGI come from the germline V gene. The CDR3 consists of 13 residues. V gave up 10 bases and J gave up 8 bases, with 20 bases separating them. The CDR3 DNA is TGTGCCACCTGGGGCCGATATCTTGCGGGCTACACCTTC. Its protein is CATWGRYLAGYTF.

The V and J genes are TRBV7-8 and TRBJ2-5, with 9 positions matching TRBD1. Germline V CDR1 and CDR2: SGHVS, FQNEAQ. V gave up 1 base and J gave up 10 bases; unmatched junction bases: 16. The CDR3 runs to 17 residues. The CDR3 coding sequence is TGTGCCAGCAGCTTAGAAAGGGCCGGGACAGGGAAGGATGGCCAGTACTTC. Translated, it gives CASSLERAGTGKDGQYF.

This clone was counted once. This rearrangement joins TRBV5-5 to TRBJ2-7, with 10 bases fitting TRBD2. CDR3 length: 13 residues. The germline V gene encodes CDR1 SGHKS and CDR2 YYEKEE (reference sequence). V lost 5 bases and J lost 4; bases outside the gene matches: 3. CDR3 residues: CASSVLAGYEQYF. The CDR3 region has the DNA TGTGCCAGCAGTGTACTAGCGGGGTACGAGCAGTACTTC.

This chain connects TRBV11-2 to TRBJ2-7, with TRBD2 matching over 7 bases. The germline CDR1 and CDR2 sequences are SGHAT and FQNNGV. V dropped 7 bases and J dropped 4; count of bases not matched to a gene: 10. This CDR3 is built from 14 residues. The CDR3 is CASTFGPGGYEQYF. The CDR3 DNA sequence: TGTGCCAGCACCTTCGGGCCCGGGGGGTACGAGCAGTACTTC.

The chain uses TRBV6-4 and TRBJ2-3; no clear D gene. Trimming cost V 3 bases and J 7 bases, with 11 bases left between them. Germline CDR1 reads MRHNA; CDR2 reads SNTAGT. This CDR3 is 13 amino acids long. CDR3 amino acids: CASSESRLNTQYF. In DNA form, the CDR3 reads TGTGCCAGCAGTGAAAGCCGTCTAAATACGCAGTATTTT.

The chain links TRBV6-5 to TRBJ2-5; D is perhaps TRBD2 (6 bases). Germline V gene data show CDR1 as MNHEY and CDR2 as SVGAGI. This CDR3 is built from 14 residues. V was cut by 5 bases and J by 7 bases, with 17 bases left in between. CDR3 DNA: TGTGCCAGCAGTCCGGATTGGGGGGTAGGGACCCAGTACTTC. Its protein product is CASSPDWGVGTQYF.

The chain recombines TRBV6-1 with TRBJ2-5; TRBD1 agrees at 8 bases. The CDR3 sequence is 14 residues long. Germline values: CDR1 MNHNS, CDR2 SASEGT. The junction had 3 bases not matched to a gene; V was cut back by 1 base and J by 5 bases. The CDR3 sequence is CASSEEDRDETQYF. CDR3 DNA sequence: TGTGCCAGCAGTGAAGAGGACAGGGACGAGACCCAGTACTTC.